This T cell receptor (beta chain) was sequenced for a study of memory CD4+ T cells and cytomegalovirus serostatus. Study information: Of the healthy Belgian adults, several were CMV seropositive and 20 to 25 seronegative.

The sort gate was single viable CD3+CD4+CD8-CD45RO+ cells for memory CD4+ T cells. How the authors handled the data: Out-of-frame sequences were removed, leaving about 2,300,000 distinct TCRbeta sequences. This table comes from immunoSEQ multiplex PCR, and its TCRdb copy is limited to in-frame clones, with some not included. Clonal size and the V and J genes are those of that table, whereas D and trimming came from the DNA. The data contain 35,000 to 55,000 clones, less than 85% of them seen just once; the ten biggest clones take up roughly 1.9%. Germline lookup yields CDR1 SGHRS and CDR2 YFSETQ. V lost 0 bases and J lost 7, with 16 bases in between. The CDR3 is 15 amino acids.

The source is an adult in good health and CMV-seronegative. The chain is built from TRBV5-1 and TRBJ1-1; no reliable D call. The sample comprised memory CD4+ T cells from blood. The CDR3 protein is CASSLAPNHGGEAFF. CDR3 sequence (DNA): TGCGCCAGCAGCTTGGCCCCAAATCACGGCGGTGAAGCTTTCTTT.